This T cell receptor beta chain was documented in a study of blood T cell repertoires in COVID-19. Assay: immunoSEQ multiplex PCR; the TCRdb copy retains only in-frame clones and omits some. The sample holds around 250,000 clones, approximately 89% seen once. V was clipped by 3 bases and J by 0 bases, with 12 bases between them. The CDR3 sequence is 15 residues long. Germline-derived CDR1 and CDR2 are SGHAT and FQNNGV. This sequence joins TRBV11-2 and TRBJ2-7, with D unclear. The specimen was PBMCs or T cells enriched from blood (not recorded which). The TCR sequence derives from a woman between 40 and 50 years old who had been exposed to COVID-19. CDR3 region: CASSFELTFSYEQYF. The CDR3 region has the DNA TGTGCCAGCAGCTTCGAACTTACGTTCTCCTACGAGCAGTACTTC.